The 19 T cell receptor beta chains reported below all come from one sample, sequenced in a study of blood T cell repertoires in COVID-19 (dated by TCRdb to the early 2020s). Receptors were amplified or captured by the immunoSEQ multiplex PCR assay. This is the immuneACCESS table as TCRdb keeps it, with only in-frame sequences that have V and J called. A part of the clones is gone; compared with another copy, unresolved V genes explain less than half, and the rest is unexplained. This sample comprises fewer than 300,000 clones, more than 75% of them detected only once. Of the sample, around 9.5% is held by the ten largest clones. Sequencing input: peripheral blood. The source is a man aged 35 to 55 who had recovered from COVID-19.

The chain has TRBV7-9 and TRBJ2-7; maybe TRBD2 (6 bases). Looked up from germline, CDR1 is SEHNR and CDR2 is FQNEAQ (reference sequence). The CDR3 runs 15 residues. Trimming cost V 8 bases and J 2 bases, with 19 bases left between them. The CDR3 nucleotides read TGTGCCAGCCACTCTTCTCGAGCGGGCGCCTACGAGCAGTACTTC. It yields the protein CASHSSRAGAYEQYF. Filled out from reference TRBV7-9 and TRBJ2-7, the complete variable domain reads DTGVSQNPRHKITKRGQNVTFRCDPISEHNRLYWYRQTLGQGPEFLTYFQNEAQLEKSRLLSDRFSAERPKGSFSTLEIQRTEQGDSAMYLCASHSSRAGAYEQYFGPGTRLTVT.

The chain has TRBV9 and TRBJ2-3; 10 positions agree with TRBD1. The V segment lost 4 bases and the J segment 2 bases; nucleotides outside the gene matches: 4. The CDR3 is made up of 15 amino acids. CDR1 is SGDLS, CDR2 YYNGEE, per germline. The CDR3 DNA reads TGTGCCAGCAGCCCGGGACAGGGGCTCACAGATACGCAGTATTTT. Translated: CASSPGQGLTDTQYF.

This clone has just one count. Written as DNA, the CDR3 is TGTGCCAGCAGCTTAAAGGGGGCCCTGACTGAAGCTTTCTTT. As protein: CASSLKGALTEAFF. The chain recombines TRBV7-8 with TRBJ1-1, with 7 bases aligning to TRBD1. The CDR3 runs to 14 residues. V lost 2 bases to trimming and J lost 5 bases; unmatched junction nucleotides: 5. From germline, CDR1 is SGHVS and CDR2 FQNEAQ.

The chain couples TRBV11-2 to TRBJ1-6, with D hard to call. The germline V gene encodes CDR1 SGHAT and CDR2 FQNNGV. This CDR3 region has 15 residues. V lost 2 bases, J lost 5 bases, and 10 bases lay in between. CDR3 sequence (DNA): TGTGCCAGCAGCTTAAGAGGGTGGGATAATTCACCCCTCCACTTT. It codes for CASSLRGWDNSPLHF.

The chain is built from TRBV4-3 and TRBJ2-7; D is perhaps TRBD2 (6 bases). Germline V lookup: CDR1 LGHNA, CDR2 YSLEER. Trimming cost V 2 bases and J 4 bases, with 12 bases left between them. The CDR3 consists of 14 residues. The CDR3 DNA sequence: TGCGCCAGCAGCCAACTCTACGCGGGATACGAGCAGTACTTC. Its translation: CASSQLYAGYEQYF.

This chain uses TRBV18 with TRBJ2-7; the D is unclear. Germline loops: CDR1 KGHSH, CDR2 LQKENI. The CDR3 consists of 12 residues. Trimming stripped 3 bases from V and 3 bases from J, with 6 bases between. CDR3 nucleotide sequence: TGTGCCAGCTCACCCGGCGGCTACGAGCAGTACTTC. Translated: CASSPGGYEQYF. Looking up the rest from reference TRBV18 and TRBJ2-7 gives the full variable domain: NAGVMQNPRHLVRRRGQEARLRCSPMKGHSHVYWYRQLPEEGLKFMVYLQKENIIDESGMPKERFSAEFPKEGPSILRIQQVVRGDSAAYFCASSPGGYEQYFGPGTRLTVT.

V is TRBV3-1 (or the pseudogene TRBV3-2) and J is TRBJ2-5; D gene ambiguous. CDR3 length: 16 amino acids. Germline loops: CDR1 LGHDT, CDR2 YNNKEL (reference sequence). Trimming took off 0 bases at V and 2 bases at J, with 13 bases between the two ends. The CDR3 DNA is TGTGCCAGCAGCCAAGACGGGTTAGGCGGACAAGAGACCCAGTACTTC. Translating it yields CASSQDGLGGQETQYF.

The chain has TRBV2 and TRBJ1-1, with 8 positions matching TRBD1. J was trimmed by 0 bases and V by 5 bases; bases with no gene match: 14. The germline gives CDR1 SNHLY, CDR2 FYNNEI. The CDR3 is 18 amino acids. CDR3 bases: TGTGCCAGCAGTAGAGTACAGGGGGTGTCTGCTGTGAACACTGAAGCTTTCTTT. Residues: CASSRVQGVSAVNTEAFF.

CDR3 coding DNA: TGTGCCAGCAGTTTTTTTGGGGGTGGAGGGTTGAGGGAGCAGTACTTC. Its translation: CASSFFGGGGLREQYF. V and J are TRBV27 and TRBJ2-7; possible D gene TRBD2, 6 bases. Trimming removed 3 bases at V and 7 bases at J, with 22 bases between. In germline, CDR1 is MNHEY, CDR2 SMNVEV (reference sequence). The CDR3 consists of 16 residues.

This clone turned up a few times. The genes are TRBV7-2 and TRBJ1-6, with D tentatively TRBD1 (6 bases). The CDR3 length is 16 residues. Germline lookup yields CDR1 SGHTA and CDR2 FQGNSA. Trimming stripped 0 bases from V and 6 bases from J, with 12 bases between. The CDR3 coding sequence is TGTGCCAGCAGCTTAGCCGGGGTCAGGGGTAATTCACCCCTCCACTTT. It encodes CASSLAGVRGNSPLHF.

The chain has TRBV6-5 and TRBJ1-3; a possible D gene is TRBD1 (5 bases). Germline values: CDR1 MNHEY, CDR2 SVGAGI. The CDR3 contains 16 residues. Trimming removed 0 bases at V and 0 bases at J, with 9 bases between. The CDR3 reads CASSYSPDSSGNTIYF. CDR3 in DNA: TGTGCCAGCAGTTACTCACCTGACAGCTCTGGAAACACCATATATTTT.

The V call is TRBV4-3, the J call TRBJ2-3; 8 nucleotides line up with TRBD1. V lost 4 bases, J lost 2 bases, and 11 bases stayed unmatched. The CDR3 is 17 residues long. Germline CDR1 and CDR2: LGHNA and YSLEER. This CDR3 is CASSRTAGGRITDTQYF. Written as DNA, the CDR3 is TGCGCCAGCAGCCGAACCGCAGGGGGCCGAATCACAGATACGCAGTATTTT.

This chain joins TRBV6-5 and TRBJ1-2; D might be TRBD1 (5 bases). The CDR3 spans 14 residues. Germline lookup yields CDR1 MNHEY and CDR2 SVGAGI. Trimming cost V 8 bases and J 0 bases, with 13 bases left between them. In nucleotides, the CDR3 is TGTGCCAGCTCCCGACAGACGACTAACTATGGCTACACCTTC. As protein: CASSRQTTNYGYTF.

The gene calls are TRBV5-4 and TRBJ2-7, with D tentatively TRBD1 (6 bases). The CDR3 runs 14 residues. Germline-derived CDR1 and CDR2 are SGHNT and YYREEE (reference sequence). Trimming stripped 4 bases from V and 2 bases from J, with 13 bases between. Here the CDR3 reads CASSSTGSPYEQYF. Written as DNA, the CDR3 is TGTGCCAGCAGCAGCACAGGGTCGCCCTACGAGCAGTACTTC.

DNA of the CDR3: TGTGCCAGCAAGAGGCCCGGAGGCGGCTACACCTTC. It yields the protein CASKRPGGGYTF. The chain has TRBV12-3 or TRBV12-4 and TRBJ1-2; D is uncertain. V was pared by 7 bases and J by 8 bases, with 14 bases between. The CDR3 runs 12 residues.

The rearrangement links TRBV5-1 to TRBJ2-1, with TRBD2 identical over 11 bases. The CDR3 runs 16 residues. Germline CDR1 reads SGHRS; CDR2 reads YFSETQ. V lost 4 bases, J lost 7 bases, and 10 bases stayed unmatched. CDR3 nucleotide sequence: TGCGCCAGCAGCACCGGACTAGCGGGTCCTAGGAATGAGCAGTTCTTC. This translates into CASSTGLAGPRNEQFF. Using reference TRBV5-1 and TRBJ2-1 for the parts outside the CDR3, the full variable domain is KAGVTQTPRYLIKTRGQQVTLSCSPISGHRSVSWYQQTPGQGLQFLFEYFSETQRNKGNFPGRFSGRQFSNSRSEMNVSTLELGDSALYLCASSTGLAGPRNEQFFGPGTRLTVL.

The chain employs TRBV12-3 or TRBV12-4 and TRBJ2-2; D remains ambiguous. This CDR3 has 10 amino acids. V gave up 10 bases and J gave up 8 bases, with 8 bases separating them. Here the CDR3 DNA reads TGTGCCAACAGATCGGGGGAGCTGTTTTTT. It codes for CANRSGELFF.

The CDR3 DNA follows: TGTGCCAGCAGCCGGACAGGGGGAGTGGAAAAACTGTTTTTT. Translated, it gives CASSRTGGVEKLFF. J is TRBJ1-4 and V is TRBV11-2, with 10 bases aligning to TRBD1. The germline gives CDR1 SGHAT, CDR2 FQNNGV. CDR3 size: 14 residues. Trimming removed 5 bases from V and 8 bases from J; junction bases left unmatched: 5.

The V call is TRBV7-3, the J call TRBJ2-7, with a weak D call TRBD2 (5 bases). Germline V CDR1 and CDR2: SGHTA, FQGTGA. V was trimmed by 1 base and J by 3 bases, leaving 10 bases between them. This CDR3 contains 14 residues. Written as DNA, the CDR3 is TGTGCCAGCAGCTTAATTGCGGGTGGCTACGAGCAGTACTTC. This translates into CASSLIAGGYEQYF.